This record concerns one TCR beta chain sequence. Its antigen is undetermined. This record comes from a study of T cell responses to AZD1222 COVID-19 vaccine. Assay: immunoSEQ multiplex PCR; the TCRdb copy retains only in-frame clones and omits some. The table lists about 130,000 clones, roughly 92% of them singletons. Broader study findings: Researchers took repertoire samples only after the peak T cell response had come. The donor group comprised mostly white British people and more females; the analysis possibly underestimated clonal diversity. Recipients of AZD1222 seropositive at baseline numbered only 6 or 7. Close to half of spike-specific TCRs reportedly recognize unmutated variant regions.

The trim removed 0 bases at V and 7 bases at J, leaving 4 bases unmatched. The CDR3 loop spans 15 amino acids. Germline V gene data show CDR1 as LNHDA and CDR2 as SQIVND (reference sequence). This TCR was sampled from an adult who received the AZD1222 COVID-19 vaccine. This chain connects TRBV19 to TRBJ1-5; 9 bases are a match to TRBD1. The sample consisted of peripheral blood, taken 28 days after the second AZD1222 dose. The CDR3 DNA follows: TGTGCCAGTAGTATAGAGGACAGGGGATGGCAGCCCCAGCATTTT. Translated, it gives CASSIEDRGWQPQHF. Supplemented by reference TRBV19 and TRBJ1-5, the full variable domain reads DGGITQSPKYLFRKEGQNVTLSCEQNLNHDAMYWYRQDPGQGLRLIYYSQIVNDFQKGDIAEGYSVSREKKESFPLTVTSAQKNPTAFYLCASSIEDRGWQPQHFGDGTRLSIL.